This section outlines one T cell receptor (beta chain) sequence together with its context. The sample belongs to a study of blood T cell repertoires in COVID-19. About the research overall: Samples taken during acute and convalescent COVID-19 were collected in the United States, Italy and Spain. Sample material is recorded as cDNA or gDNA derived from T cells, B-cell-depleted T cells, or PBMCs.

CDR1 ENHRY and CDR2 SYGVKD come from the germline V gene. V was clipped by 0 bases and J by 4 bases; unmatched bases: 2. The CDR3 length is 14 residues. Original handling: Reference gene primer amplification yielded estimated nucleated cell counts. Here immunoSEQ multiplex PCR was the method, and the copy in TCRdb shows in-frame clones only, minus some. V and J calls and clone size are given by that table; D and trimming were obtained from the DNA. Among about 90,000 clones listed, about 80% were seen once. This chain connects TRBV10-3 to TRBJ1-2; 7 nucleotides match TRBD1. Sequencing was done on a sample of peripheral blood. This receptor was identified in a man aged 65 to 79 with acute or convalescent COVID-19. This CDR3 is CAISESAGGYGYTF. DNA of the CDR3: TGTGCCATCAGTGAGTCGGCAGGGGGCTATGGCTACACCTTC.